This T cell receptor (beta chain) originates from a study of cytomegalovirus exposure and HLA in healthy donors. This clone turned up a few times. There are 17 residues in the CDR3. The germline CDR1 and CDR2 sequences are ENHRY and SYGVKD. V dropped 3 bases and J dropped 2; count of bases not matched to a gene: 7. PCR was performed using 60 Vbeta and 13 Jbeta primers. Only in-frame clones appear in the TCRdb table, and some are missing; sequencing was by immunoSEQ multiplex PCR. In the table there are 150,000 to 200,000 clones, around 62% of which are singletons. This chain joins TRBV10-3 and TRBJ1-5; 10 bases agree with TRBD1. The origin of this receptor is a middle-aged man in good health and CMV-seronegative. Input material: PBMCs. In nucleotides, the CDR3 is TGTGCCATCAGTGAATCGGGACAGGGGCAGGGCAATCAGCCCCAGCATTTT. Its translation: CAISESGQGQGNQPQHF.